The present TCR beta chain was sequenced within a study of T cell repertoires in aging, cancer and after chemotherapy. Across the whole study: Millions of TCR reads were in the whole dataset. Whole-study findings and limits: Age-matched healthy donors had significantly more diverse, less clonal blood TCR repertoires than untreated cancer patients. Across the chemotherapy interval, each cancer cohort showed higher median generation probability, suggesting thymic rebound.

TCR beta rearrangements were amplified from peripheral blood genomic DNA. This clonotype has just a few counts. No antigen is known for it. A mixed TRB-A/B primer pool amplified rearranged TRB by multiplex touch-down PCR. TCRdb fed the multiplex PCR reads into MiXCR, producing one record per CDR3 protein. The data contain 1,500 to 2,000 distinct CDR3 sequences, about 22% of them seen just once; the ten biggest clones take up approximately 58%. Sequenced sample: blood. The sequence was obtained from a human donor with a solid tumor.

CDR3 coding DNA: TGTGCCAGCAGCCAAGATCGGCAGGGTCCCATGATGACCCTCCACTTT. Protein product: CASSQDRQGPMMTLHF. This chain links TRBV4-2 with TRBJ1-6, with a tentative D call TRBD1 (5 bases). The CDR3 is 16 amino acids. Germline V gives CDR1 LGHNA, CDR2 YNFKEQ. The ends were cut back, 0 bases at V and 14 bases at J, with 20 bases in the middle.